The 9 T cell receptor beta chains below all came from one sample that was sequenced in a study of cytomegalovirus exposure and HLA in healthy donors. PCR amplification relied on 60 Vbeta primers (plus 13 Jbeta primers). The method was immunoSEQ multiplex PCR; TCRdb's version includes in-frame clones alone and lacks a portion of them. The data hold approximately 120,000 clones, with approximately 78% observed a single time. The sample consisted of PBMCs. These receptors all come from a young man in good health and CMV-seropositive.

The chain is built from TRBV6-1 and TRBJ1-1; D call uncertain. CDR1 and CDR2 (germline): MNHNS, SASEGT. The CDR3 is 14 amino acids. The V and J ends lost 0 bases and 1 base respectively, with 6 bases between them. As DNA, the CDR3 is TGTGCCAGCAGTGAAGCGGCGGAGAACACTGAAGCTTTCTTT. Translating gives CASSEAAENTEAFF.

V gene TRBV19 combines with J gene TRBJ2-7; 7 bases agree with TRBD2. The J segment lost 3 bases and the V segment lost 10 bases, leaving 3 bases of the junction unmatched. This CDR3 region has 11 residues. CDR1 and CDR2 from the germline V gene are LNHDA and SQIVND (reference sequence). The CDR3 nucleotides are TGTGCCACCCAGCGGGACTACGAGCAGTACTTC. Amino acids: CATQRDYEQYF.

The chain carries TRBV18 and TRBJ1-3, with TRBD1 identical over 8 bases. The CDR3 length is 15 residues. Germline CDR1 KGHSH, CDR2 LQKENI. Losses at the gene ends were 3 bases for V and 2 bases for J; bases not matched to a gene: 3. CDR3 DNA sequence: TGTGCCAGCTCACCGAGACAGGGGACTGGAAACACCATATATTTT. It is translated as CASSPRQGTGNTIYF.

The J gene is TRBJ2-2, the V gene TRBV14, with a possible D match to TRBD1 (5 bases). V dropped 2 bases and J dropped 0 bases, with 16 bases sitting between them. The CDR3 consists of 18 residues. CDR1 is SGHDN, CDR2 FVKESK, per germline. The CDR3 nucleotides are TGTGCCAGCAGCCAATCTCTCTGGCTGACAGCGAACACCGGGGAGCTGTTTTTT. Translated, it gives CASSQSLWLTANTGELFF.

The V call is TRBV11-2, the J call TRBJ2-3; tentatively, D is TRBD2 (6 bases). The germline gives CDR1 SGHAT, CDR2 FQNNGV. V lost 4 bases to trimming and J lost 7 bases, with 24 bases between them. This CDR3 comprises 17 residues. The CDR3, as DNA: TGTGCCAGCAGCTGGGATTGGGTGGAGGGAAAGGTGCATACGCAGTATTTT. It codes for CASSWDWVEGKVHTQYF.

This clone came up a few times. The gene calls are TRBV27 and TRBJ2-2; a possible D gene is TRBD1 (6 bases). This CDR3 is built from 15 residues. Germline-derived CDR1 and CDR2 are MNHEY and SMNVEV (reference sequence). V was shortened by 6 bases and J by 8 bases, with 19 bases between the two germline ends. Written as DNA, the CDR3 is TGTGCCAGCAGGCCGGGACAAGGGGTGATGGGGGAGCTGTTTTTT. Translation gives CASRPGQGVMGELFF.

V and J are TRBV13 and TRBJ2-7; a possible D gene is TRBD2 (6 bases). The CDR3 is 15 residues long. Germline V gives CDR1 PRHDT, CDR2 FYEKMQ (reference sequence). Trimming left V 5 bases short and J 5 bases short, with 19 bases between. The CDR3 protein is CASSPTSAGLNEQYF. In DNA form, the CDR3 reads TGTGCCAGCAGCCCTACTTCGGCGGGGCTCAACGAGCAGTACTTC.

J is TRBJ1-2 and V is TRBV30; no clear D. Germline V gene data show CDR1 as GTSNPN and CDR2 as SVGIG (reference sequence). V lost 1 base to trimming and J lost 3 bases, with 6 bases between them. CDR3 length: 12 amino acids. For the CDR3, the DNA is TGTGCCTGGAGTGCAGGTTACTATGGCTACACCTTC. It encodes CAWSAGYYGYTF.

For this clone: Other DNA sequences in this specimen translate into the identical CDR3. The rearrangement joins TRBV9 to TRBJ1-2; D possibly corresponds to TRBD1 (5 bases). The germline CDR1 and CDR2 sequences are SGDLS and YYNGEE. V lost 0 bases and J 2 bases, leaving 8 bases between the germline ends. The length of the CDR3 is 14 residues. The CDR3 region is CASSVGGGNYGYTF. The DNA of the CDR3 is TGTGCCAGCAGCGTAGGGGGGGGAAACTATGGCTACACCTTC.